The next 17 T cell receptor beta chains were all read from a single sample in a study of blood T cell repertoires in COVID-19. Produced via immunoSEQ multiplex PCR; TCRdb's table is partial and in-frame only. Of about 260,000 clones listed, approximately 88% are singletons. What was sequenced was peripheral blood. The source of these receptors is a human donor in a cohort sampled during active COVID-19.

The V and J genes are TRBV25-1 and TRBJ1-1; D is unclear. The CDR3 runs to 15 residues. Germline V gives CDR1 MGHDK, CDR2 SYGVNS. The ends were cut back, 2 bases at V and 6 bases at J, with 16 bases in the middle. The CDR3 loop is CASSEIEGTRPEAFF. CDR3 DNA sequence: TGTGCCAGCAGTGAAATCGAGGGTACGCGACCTGAAGCTTTCTTT.

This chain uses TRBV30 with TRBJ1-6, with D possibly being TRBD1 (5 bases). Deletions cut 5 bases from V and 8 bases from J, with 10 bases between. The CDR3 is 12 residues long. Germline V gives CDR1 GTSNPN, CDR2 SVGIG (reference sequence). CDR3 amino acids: CAWHRGDSPLHF. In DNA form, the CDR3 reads TGTGCCTGGCACCGGGGGGATTCACCCCTCCACTTT.

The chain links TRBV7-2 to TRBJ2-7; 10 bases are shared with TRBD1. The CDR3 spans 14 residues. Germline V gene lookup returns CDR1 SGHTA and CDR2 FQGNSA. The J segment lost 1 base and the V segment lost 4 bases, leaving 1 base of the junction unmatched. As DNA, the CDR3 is TGTGCCAGCAGCTGGGACAGGGGTTCCTACGAGCAGTACTTC. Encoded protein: CASSWDRGSYEQYF.

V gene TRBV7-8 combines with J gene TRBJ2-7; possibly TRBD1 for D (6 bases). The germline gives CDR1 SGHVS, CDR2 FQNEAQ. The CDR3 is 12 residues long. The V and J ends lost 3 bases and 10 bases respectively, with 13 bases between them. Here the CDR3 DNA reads TGTGCCAGCAGCTTCCGACAGGCCTATCAGTACTTC. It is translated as CASSFRQAYQYF.

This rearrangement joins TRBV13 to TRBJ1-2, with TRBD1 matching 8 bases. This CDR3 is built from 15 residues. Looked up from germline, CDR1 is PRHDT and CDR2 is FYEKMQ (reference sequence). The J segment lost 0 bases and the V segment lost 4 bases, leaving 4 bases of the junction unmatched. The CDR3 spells CASSSNRGTNYGYTF. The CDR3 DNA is TGTGCCAGCAGCTCAAACAGGGGGACTAACTATGGCTACACCTTC.

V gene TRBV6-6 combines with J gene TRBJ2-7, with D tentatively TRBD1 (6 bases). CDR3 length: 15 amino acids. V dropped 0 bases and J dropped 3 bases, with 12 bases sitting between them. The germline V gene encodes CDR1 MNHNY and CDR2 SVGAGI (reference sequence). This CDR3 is CASSYSRTANYEQYF. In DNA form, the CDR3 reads TGTGCCAGCAGTTACTCGAGGACAGCGAACTACGAGCAGTACTTC.

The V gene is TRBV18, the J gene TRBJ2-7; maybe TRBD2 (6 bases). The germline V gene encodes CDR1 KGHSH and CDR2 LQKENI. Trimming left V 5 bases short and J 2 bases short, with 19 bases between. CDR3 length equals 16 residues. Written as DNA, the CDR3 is TGTGCCAGCTCATCCCCGGGTAGCGGAGACCCCTACGAGCAGTACTTC. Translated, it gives CASSSPGSGDPYEQYF.

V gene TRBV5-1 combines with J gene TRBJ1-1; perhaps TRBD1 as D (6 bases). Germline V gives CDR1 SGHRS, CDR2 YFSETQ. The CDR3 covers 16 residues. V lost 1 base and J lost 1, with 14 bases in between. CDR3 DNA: TGCGCCAGCAGCTTGTTAGATGGGGGCTGGAACACTGAAGCTTTCTTT. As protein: CASSLLDGGWNTEAFF.

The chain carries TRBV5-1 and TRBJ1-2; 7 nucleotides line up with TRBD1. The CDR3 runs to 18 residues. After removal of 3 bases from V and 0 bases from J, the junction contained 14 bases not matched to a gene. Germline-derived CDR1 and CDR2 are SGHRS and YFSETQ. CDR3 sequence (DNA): TGCGCCAGCAGCTCGCTTCATCTTACAGGGGTAGCTAACTATGGCTACACCTTC. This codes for CASSSLHLTGVANYGYTF.

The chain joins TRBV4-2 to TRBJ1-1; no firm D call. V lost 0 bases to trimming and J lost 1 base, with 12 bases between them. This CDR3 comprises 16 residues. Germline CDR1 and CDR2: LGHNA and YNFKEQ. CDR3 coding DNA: TGTGCCAGCAGCCAAGATAACGGGTCGCCGAACACTGAAGCTTTCTTT. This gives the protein CASSQDNGSPNTEAFF.

The DNA of the CDR3 is TGTGCCTGGAGTGCGGCGACAGGGATCCTTGAAAAACTGTTTTTT. Encoded protein: CAWSAATGILEKLFF. The chain is built from TRBV30 and TRBJ1-4; 7 bases line up with TRBD1. V trimming: 1 base; J trimming: 7 bases; junction bases outside the gene matches: 9. The germline V gene encodes CDR1 GTSNPN and CDR2 SVGIG (reference sequence). The CDR3 is 15 residues long.

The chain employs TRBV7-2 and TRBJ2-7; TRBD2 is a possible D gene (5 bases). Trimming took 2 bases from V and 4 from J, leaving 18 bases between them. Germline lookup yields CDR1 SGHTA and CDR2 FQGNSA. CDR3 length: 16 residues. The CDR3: CASSLRMEEVGYEQYF. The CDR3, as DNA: TGTGCCAGCAGCTTAAGGATGGAGGAGGTGGGGTACGAGCAGTACTTC. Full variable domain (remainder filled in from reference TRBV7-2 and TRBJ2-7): GAGVSQSPSNKVTEKGKDVELRCDPISGHTALYWYRQSLGQGLEFLIYFQGNSAPDKSGLPSDRFSAERTGGSVSTLTIQRTQQEDSAVYLCASSLRMEEVGYEQYFGPGTRLTVT.

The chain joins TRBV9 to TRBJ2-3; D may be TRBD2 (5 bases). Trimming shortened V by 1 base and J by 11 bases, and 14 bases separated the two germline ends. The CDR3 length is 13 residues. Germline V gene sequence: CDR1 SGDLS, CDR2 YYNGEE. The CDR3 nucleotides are TGTGCCAGCAGCGTATCCCCCGGTGGAGGGCAGTATTTT. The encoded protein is CASSVSPGGGQYF.

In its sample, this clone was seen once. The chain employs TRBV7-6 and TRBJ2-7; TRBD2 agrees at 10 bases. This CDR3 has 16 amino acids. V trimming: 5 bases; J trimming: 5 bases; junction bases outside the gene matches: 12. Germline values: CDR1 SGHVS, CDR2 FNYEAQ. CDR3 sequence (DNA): TGTGCCAGCAGCCAACCCCTAGCGGGAGCTACCCACGAGCAGTACTTC. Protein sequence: CASSQPLAGATHEQYF.

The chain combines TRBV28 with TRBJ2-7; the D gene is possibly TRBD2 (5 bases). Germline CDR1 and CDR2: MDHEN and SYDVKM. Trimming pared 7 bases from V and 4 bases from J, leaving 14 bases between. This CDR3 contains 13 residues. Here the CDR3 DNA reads TGTGCCAGCACCCACCGCGGGCCTTACGAGCAGTACTTC. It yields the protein CASTHRGPYEQYF.

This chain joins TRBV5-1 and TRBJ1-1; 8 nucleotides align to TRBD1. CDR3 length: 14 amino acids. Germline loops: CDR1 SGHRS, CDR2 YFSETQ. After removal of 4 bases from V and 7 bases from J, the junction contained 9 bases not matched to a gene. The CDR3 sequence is CASSSGQGWGEAFF. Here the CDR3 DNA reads TGCGCCAGCAGCAGTGGACAGGGCTGGGGTGAAGCTTTCTTT.

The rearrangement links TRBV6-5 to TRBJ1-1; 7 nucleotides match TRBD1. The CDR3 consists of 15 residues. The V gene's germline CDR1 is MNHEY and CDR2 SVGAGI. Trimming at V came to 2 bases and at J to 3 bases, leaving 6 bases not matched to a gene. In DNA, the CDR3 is TGTGCCAGCAGTTACAACAGGGGCGAGGACACTGAAGCTTTCTTT. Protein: CASSYNRGEDTEAFF.